These T cell receptor beta chains were read from a single sample in a study of T cells in Graves' hyperthyroidism and ophthalmopathy. TCRdb reanalysed the multiplex PCR reads using MiXCR and keeps one entry per CDR3 protein. The data show more than 500,000 distinct CDR3 sequences, around 15% seen once. Sequences were obtained from blood. The receptors derive from a woman aged 25 to 39 with Graves' hyperthyroidism. Both conserved end residues are part of each CDR3. A D gene is named only where the DNA matches it firmly. Some rows have no size entry. The others give once, few or many, or a class for an expanded clone.

d_call	cdr3_length	v_call	j_call	clone_size	cdr3_aa	cdr3_nt
.	13	TRBV30	TRBJ1-3	many	CAWEAYGGNTIYF	TGTGCCTGGGAGGCCTACGGGGGAAACACCATATATTTT
.	19	TRBV11-2	TRBJ2-7	many	CASSWQSEPPSRGFAWQYF	TGTGCCAGCAGCTGGCAAAGTGAGCCCCCCAGTCGGGGGTTCGCGTGGCAGTACTTC
.	14	TRBV6-2/TRBV6-3	TRBJ1-3	.	CASVIRDVGNTIYF	TGTGCCAGCGTCATTCGGGACGTCGGAAACACCATATATTTT
.	16	TRBV29-1	TRBJ2-2	.	CSVEEPGSRARGGLLF	TGCAGCGTTGAAGAACCGGGGTCGAGGGCCAGGGGGGGCTTGTTATTT
.	13	TRBV2	TRBJ2-2	many	CASSADGDGELFF	TGTGCCAGCAGCGCGGACGGTGACGGGGAGCTGTTTTTT
TRBD1	14	TRBV12-3/TRBV12-4	TRBJ1-2	many	CASSYPGQGDGYTF	TGTGCCAGCAGTTACCCCGGACAGGGTGATGGCTACACCTTC
.	14	TRBV7-2	TRBJ2-5	many	CASSQRQVQETQYF	TGTGCCAGCAGCCAAAGACAAGTGCAAGAGACCCAGTACTTC
TRBD1	17	TRBV27	TRBJ2-6	.	CASAGDRGLSGANVLTF	TGTGCCAGCGCCGGGGACAGGGGGTTATCTGGGGCCAACGTCCTGACTTTC
.	17	TRBV12-3/TRBV12-4	TRBJ1-4	.	CASRFLQPGHFNEKLFF	TGTGCCAGCAGATTCTTACAACCGGGACACTTTAATGAAAAACTGTTTTTT
.	14	TRBV20-1	TRBJ2-1	many	CSARDPLAPNEQFF	TGCAGTGCTAGAGATCCGTTAGCCCCCAATGAGCAGTTCTTC
.	16	TRBV19	TRBJ2-2	few	CASSPPSRLDTGELFF	TGTGCCAGTAGTCCACCGTCTAGGTTGGACACCGGGGAGCTGTTTTTT
.	12	TRBV6-1	TRBJ2-3	few	CASAWEADTQYF	TGTGCCAGCGCTTGGGAGGCAGATACGCAGTATTTT
TRBD2	17	TRBV7-2	TRBJ2-1	many	CASSLGAGSALENEQFF	TGTGCCAGCAGCTTGGGAGCGGGGTCTGCCCTCGAGAATGAGCAGTTCTTC
.	13	TRBV5-4	TRBJ2-7	many	CASSRQASYEQYF	TGTGCCAGCAGCCGACAGGCGTCCTACGAGCAGTACTTC
TRBD1	14	TRBV20-1	TRBJ1-2	.	CSALTRQGNYGYTF	TGCAGTGCTCTAACCCGACAGGGCAACTATGGCTACACCTTC
.	16	TRBV10-3	TRBJ2-1	.	CAISESTRSSYNEQFF	TGTGCCATCAGTGAGTCGACTCGTAGCTCCTACAATGAGCAGTTCTTC